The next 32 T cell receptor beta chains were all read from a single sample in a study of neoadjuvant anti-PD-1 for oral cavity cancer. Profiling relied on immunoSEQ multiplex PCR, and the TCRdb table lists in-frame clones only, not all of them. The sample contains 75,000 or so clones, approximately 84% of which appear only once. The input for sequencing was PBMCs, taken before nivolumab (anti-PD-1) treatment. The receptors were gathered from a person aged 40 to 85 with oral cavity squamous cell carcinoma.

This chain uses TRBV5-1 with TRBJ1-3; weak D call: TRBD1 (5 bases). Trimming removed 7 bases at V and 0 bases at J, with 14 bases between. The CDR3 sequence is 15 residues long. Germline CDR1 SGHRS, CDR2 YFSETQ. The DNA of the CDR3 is TGCGCCAGCCGCCCTGAGGGGTTCTCTGGAAACACCATATATTTT. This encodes CASRPEGFSGNTIYF.

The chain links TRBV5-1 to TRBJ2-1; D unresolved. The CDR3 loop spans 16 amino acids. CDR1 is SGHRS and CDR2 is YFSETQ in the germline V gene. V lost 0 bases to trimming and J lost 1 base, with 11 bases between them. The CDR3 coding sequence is TGCGCCAGCAGCTTGGGATGGGGTTCATCCTACAATGAGCAGTTCTTC. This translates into CASSLGWGSSYNEQFF.

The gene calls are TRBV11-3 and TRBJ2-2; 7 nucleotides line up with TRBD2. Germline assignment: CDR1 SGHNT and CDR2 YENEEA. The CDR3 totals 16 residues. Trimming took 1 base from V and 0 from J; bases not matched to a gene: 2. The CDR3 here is CASSLVAGANTGELFF. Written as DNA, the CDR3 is TGTGCCAGCAGCTTAGTGGCGGGGGCGAACACCGGGGAGCTGTTTTTT.

CDR3 sequence: CSVFGLGTANTEAFF. The CDR3 coding sequence is TGCAGCGTTTTTGGACTCGGGACGGCGAACACTGAAGCTTTCTTT. J is TRBJ1-1 and V is TRBV29-1; a weak D match, TRBD1 (5 bases). The germline V gene encodes CDR1 SQVTM and CDR2 ANQGSEA. The ends were cut back, 5 bases at V and 1 base at J, with 17 bases in the middle. The CDR3 is made up of 15 amino acids.

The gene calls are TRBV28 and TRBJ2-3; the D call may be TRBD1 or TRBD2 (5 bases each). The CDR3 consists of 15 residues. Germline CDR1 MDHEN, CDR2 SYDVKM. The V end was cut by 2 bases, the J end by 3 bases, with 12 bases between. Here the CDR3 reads CASSLPGRGTDTQYF. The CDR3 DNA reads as TGTGCCAGCAGTTTACCGGGAAGGGGAACAGATACGCAGTATTTT.

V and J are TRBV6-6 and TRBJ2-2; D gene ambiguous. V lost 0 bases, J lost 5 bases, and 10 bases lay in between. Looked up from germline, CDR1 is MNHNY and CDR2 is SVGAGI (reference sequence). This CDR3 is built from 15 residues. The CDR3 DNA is TGTGCCAGCAGTTACTCGCCCACAACTACCGGGGAGCTGTTTTTT. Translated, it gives CASSYSPTTTGELFF.

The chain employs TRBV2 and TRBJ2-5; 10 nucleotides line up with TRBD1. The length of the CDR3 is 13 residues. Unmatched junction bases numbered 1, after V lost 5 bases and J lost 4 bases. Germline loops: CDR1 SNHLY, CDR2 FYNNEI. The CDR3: CASSWTGGETQYF. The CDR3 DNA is TGTGCCAGCAGTTGGACAGGGGGAGAGACCCAGTACTTC.

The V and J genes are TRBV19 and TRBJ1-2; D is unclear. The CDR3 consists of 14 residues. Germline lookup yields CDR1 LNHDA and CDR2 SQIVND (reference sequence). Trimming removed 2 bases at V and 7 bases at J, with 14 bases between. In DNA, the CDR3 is TGTGCCAGTAGTATAAAGGAAACGGCTTCTGGCTACACCTTC. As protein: CASSIKETASGYTF.

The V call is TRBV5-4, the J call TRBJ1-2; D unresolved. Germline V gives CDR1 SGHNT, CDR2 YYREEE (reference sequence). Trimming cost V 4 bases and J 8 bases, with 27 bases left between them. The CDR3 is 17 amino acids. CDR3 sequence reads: CASSPRAQRAVLGGYTF. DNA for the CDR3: TGTGCCAGCAGCCCCCGGGCGCAGCGGGCGGTTTTAGGAGGCTACACCTTC.

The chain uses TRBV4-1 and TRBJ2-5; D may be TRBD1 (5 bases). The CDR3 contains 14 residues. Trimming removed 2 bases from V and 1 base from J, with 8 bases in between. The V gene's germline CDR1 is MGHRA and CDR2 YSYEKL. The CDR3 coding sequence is TGCGCCAGCAGCCAACAGGGTCCCCAAGAGACCCAGTACTTC. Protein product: CASSQQGPQETQYF.

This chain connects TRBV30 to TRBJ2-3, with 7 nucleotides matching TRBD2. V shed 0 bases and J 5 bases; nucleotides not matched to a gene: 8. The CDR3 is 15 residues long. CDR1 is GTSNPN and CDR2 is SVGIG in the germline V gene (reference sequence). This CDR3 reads CAWSVSSGRQDTQYF. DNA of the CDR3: TGTGCCTGGAGTGTATCTAGCGGCCGCCAAGATACGCAGTATTTT.

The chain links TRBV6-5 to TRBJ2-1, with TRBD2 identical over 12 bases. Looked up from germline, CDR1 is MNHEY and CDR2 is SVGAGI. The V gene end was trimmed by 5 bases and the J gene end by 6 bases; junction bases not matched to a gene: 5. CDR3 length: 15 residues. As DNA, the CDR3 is TGTGCCAGCAGTCGGACTAGCGGGAAGGGCAATGAGCAGTTCTTC. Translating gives CASSRTSGKGNEQFF.

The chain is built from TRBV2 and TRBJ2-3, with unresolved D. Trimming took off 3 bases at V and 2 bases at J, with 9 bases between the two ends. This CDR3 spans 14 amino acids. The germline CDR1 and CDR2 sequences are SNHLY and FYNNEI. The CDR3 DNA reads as TGTGCCAGCAGTGACGGCAGCTACACAGATACGCAGTATTTT. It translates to CASSDGSYTDTQYF.

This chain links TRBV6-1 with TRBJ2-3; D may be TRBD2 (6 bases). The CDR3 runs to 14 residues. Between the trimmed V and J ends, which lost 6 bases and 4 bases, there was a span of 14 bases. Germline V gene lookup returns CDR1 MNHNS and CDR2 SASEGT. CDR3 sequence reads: CASRLGGTADTQYF. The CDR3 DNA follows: TGTGCCAGCAGACTTGGCGGGACGGCAGATACGCAGTATTTT.

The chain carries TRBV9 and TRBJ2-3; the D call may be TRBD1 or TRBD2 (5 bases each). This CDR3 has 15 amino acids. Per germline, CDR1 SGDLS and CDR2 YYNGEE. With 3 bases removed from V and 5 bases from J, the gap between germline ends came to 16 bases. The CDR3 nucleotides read TGTGCCAGCAGCGGTCCAAGGGGAGTACGAGATACGCAGTATTTT. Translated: CASSGPRGVRDTQYF.

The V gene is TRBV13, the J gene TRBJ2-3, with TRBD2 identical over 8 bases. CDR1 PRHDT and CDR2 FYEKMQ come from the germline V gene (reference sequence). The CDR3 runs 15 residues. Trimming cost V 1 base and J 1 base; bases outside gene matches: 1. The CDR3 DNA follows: TGTGCCAGCAGCTTAGAGACTAGCGGCACAGATACGCAGTATTTT. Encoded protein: CASSLETSGTDTQYF.

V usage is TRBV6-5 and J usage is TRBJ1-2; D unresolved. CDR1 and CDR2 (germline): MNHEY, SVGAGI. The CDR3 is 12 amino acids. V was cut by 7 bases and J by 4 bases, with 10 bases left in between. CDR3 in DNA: TGTGCCAGCACTTCACACAGCTATGGCTACACCTTC. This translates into CASTSHSYGYTF.

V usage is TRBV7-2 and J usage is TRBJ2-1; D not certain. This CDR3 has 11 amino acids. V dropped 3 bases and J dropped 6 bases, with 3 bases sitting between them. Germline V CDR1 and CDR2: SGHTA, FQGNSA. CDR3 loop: CASSFANEQFF. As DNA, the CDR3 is TGTGCCAGCAGCTTTGCCAATGAGCAGTTCTTC. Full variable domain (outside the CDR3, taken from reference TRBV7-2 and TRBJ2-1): GAGVSQSPSNKVTEKGKDVELRCDPISGHTALYWYRQSLGQGLEFLIYFQGNSAPDKSGLPSDRFSAERTGGSVSTLTIQRTQQEDSAVYLCASSFANEQFFGPGTRLTVL.

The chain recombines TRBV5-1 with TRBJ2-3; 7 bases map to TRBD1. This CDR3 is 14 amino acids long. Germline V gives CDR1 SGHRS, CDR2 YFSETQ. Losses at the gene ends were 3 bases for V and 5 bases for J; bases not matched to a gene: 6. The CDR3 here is CASSSDGQVDTQYF. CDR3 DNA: TGCGCCAGCAGCTCCGACGGACAGGTAGATACGCAGTATTTT.

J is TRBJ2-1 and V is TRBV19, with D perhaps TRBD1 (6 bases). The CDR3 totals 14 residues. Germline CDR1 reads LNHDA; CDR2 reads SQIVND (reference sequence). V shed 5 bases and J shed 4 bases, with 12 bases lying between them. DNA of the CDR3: TGTGCCAGTAGTGCCGGAGACAGGTACAATGAGCAGTTCTTC. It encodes CASSAGDRYNEQFF.

DNA for the CDR3: TGTGCCAGCAGGATGACAGGGACCGACTACACCCAGCATTTT. Protein: CASRMTGTDYTQHF. V and J are TRBV6-6 and TRBJ1-5; 7 bases align to TRBD1. The CDR3 is 14 residues long. Germline V gene lookup returns CDR1 MNHNY and CDR2 SVGAGI (reference sequence). Unmatched junction bases numbered 13, after V lost 6 bases and J lost 11 bases.

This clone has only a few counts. CDR3 residues: CASSPGPGLGRDTQYF. For the CDR3, the DNA is TGCGCCAGCAGCCCGGGGCCGGGCCTAGGACGCGATACGCAGTATTTT. This chain links TRBV5-1 with TRBJ2-3; D is possibly TRBD1 or TRBD2 (5 bases each). Trimming cost V 4 bases and J 6 bases, with 21 bases left between them. Germline V gene data show CDR1 as SGHRS and CDR2 as YFSETQ. The CDR3 has 16 amino acids.

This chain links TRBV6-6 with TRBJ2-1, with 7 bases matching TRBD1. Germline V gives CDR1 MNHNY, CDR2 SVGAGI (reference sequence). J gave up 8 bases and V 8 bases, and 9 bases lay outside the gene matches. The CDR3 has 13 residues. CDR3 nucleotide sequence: TGTGCCAGCCTGGGGGACAGAACGGATGAGCAGTTCTTC. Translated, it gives CASLGDRTDEQFF.

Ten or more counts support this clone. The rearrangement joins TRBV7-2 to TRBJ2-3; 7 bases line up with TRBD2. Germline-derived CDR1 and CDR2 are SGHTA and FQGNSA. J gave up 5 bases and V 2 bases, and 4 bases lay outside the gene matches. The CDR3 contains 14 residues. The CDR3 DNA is TGTGCCAGCAGCTTAATGGGAGGGATAGATACGCAGTATTTT. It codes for CASSLMGGIDTQYF.

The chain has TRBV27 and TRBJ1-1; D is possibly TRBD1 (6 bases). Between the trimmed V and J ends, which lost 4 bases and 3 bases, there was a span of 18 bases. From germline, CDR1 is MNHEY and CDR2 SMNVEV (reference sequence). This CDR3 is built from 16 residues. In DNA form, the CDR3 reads TGTGCCAGCAGTTCCGAGGGGGGGTTGGAACACACTGAAGCTTTCTTT. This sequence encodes CASSSEGGLEHTEAFF.

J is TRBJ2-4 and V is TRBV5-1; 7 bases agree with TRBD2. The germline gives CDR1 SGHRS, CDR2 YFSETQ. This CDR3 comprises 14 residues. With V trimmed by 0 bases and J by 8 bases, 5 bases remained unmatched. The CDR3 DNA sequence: TGCGCCAGCAGCTTGGCGGGAGGATCGGACATTCAGTACTTC. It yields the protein CASSLAGGSDIQYF. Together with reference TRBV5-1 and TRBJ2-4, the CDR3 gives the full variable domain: KAGVTQTPRYLIKTRGQQVTLSCSPISGHRSVSWYQQTPGQGLQFLFEYFSETQRNKGNFPGRFSGRQFSNSRSEMNVSTLELGDSALYLCASSLAGGSDIQYFGAGTRLSVL.

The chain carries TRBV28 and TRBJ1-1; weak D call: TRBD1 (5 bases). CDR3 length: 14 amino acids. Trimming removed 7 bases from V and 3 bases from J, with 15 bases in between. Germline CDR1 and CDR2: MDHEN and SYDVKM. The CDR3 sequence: CASKLTRVDTEAFF. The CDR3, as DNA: TGTGCCAGCAAACTTACCAGGGTGGACACTGAAGCTTTCTTT.

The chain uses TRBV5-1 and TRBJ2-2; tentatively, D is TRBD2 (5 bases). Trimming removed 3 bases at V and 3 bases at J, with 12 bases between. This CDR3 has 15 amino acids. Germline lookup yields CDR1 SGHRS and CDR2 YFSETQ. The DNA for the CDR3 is TGCGCCAGCAGCTACAACGGAGGTCACACCGGGGAGCTGTTTTTT. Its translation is CASSYNGGHTGELFF.

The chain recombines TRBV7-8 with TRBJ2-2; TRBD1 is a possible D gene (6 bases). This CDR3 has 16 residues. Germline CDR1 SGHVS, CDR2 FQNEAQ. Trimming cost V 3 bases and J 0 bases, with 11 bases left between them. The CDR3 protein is CASSFTGLANTGELFF. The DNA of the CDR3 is TGTGCCAGCAGCTTCACAGGGCTGGCGAACACCGGGGAGCTGTTTTTT.

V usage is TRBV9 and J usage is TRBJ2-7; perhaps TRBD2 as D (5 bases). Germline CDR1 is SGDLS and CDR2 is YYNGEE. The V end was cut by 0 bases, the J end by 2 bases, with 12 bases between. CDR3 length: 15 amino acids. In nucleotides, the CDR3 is TGTGCCAGCAGCGTAGGGGAGAGAGGCCCCTACGAGCAGTACTTC. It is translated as CASSVGERGPYEQYF.

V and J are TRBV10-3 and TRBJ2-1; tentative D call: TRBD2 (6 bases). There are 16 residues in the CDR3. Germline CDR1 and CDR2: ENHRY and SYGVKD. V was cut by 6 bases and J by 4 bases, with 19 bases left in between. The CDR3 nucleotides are TGTGCCATCAGGTCCCAAATAGGAGGGTCGTACAATGAGCAGTTCTTC. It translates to CAIRSQIGGSYNEQFF.

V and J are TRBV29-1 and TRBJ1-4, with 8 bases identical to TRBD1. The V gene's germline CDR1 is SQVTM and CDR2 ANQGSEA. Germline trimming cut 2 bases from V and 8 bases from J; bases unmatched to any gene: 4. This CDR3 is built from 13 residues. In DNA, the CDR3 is TGCAGCGTTGAACGAGACAGGGGAGAAAAACTGTTTTTT. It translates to CSVERDRGEKLFF.